Sequencing of this TCR beta chain was carried out in a study of blood T cell repertoires in COVID-19. Some clones are missing from TCRdb's copy, which holds only in-frame ones; the method was immunoSEQ multiplex PCR. The sample lists 130,000 to 150,000 clones, around 82% occurring once. V dropped 4 bases and J dropped 0; count of bases not matched to a gene: 8. CDR1 is SGHVS and CDR2 is FNYEAQ in the germline V gene. The CDR3 length is 16 residues. The sample was peripheral blood. This TCR came from a man in his 60s with active or convalescent COVID-19. The V and J genes are TRBV7-6 and TRBJ1-1; 7 bases line up with TRBD1. CDR3: CASSSPGTAMNTEAFF. CDR3 nucleotides: TGTGCCAGCAGCTCTCCTGGGACAGCTATGAACACTGAAGCTTTCTTT. Full variable domain (rest looked up from reference TRBV7-6 and TRBJ1-1): GAGVSQSPRYKVTKRGQDVALRCDPISGHVSLYWYRQALGQGPEFLTYFNYEAQQDKSGLPNDRFSAERPEGSISTLTIQRTEQRDSAMYRCASSSPGTAMNTEAFFGQGTRLTVV.